Listed here are 8 T cell receptor beta chains from one sample, sequenced in a study of regulatory T cells in long-lasting Graves disease. Relying on iRepertoire HTBI primers and Arm-PCR of CDR3 regions, the team built TCR beta libraries. TCRdb re-analysed the multiplex PCR reads in MiXCR, keeping a single row per CDR3 protein. The sample contains fewer than 650,000 distinct CDR3 sequences, approximately 16% of which appear only once. The time point was: newly diagnosed GD, antithyroid drugs for less than 3 months. Preparation of the TCR library used RNA extracted from PBMCs. Another study also made use of these data, one on T cells in Graves' hyperthyroidism and ophthalmopathy.

Sequences were derived from peripheral blood mononuclear cells (PBMCs), sampled at new diagnosis, from a patient treated with antithyroid drugs. The receptors originated from a man aged 18 to 29 with Graves disease.

The chain recombines TRBV5-1 with TRBJ1-3, with D perhaps TRBD1 (5 bases). The ends were cut back, 2 bases at V and 0 bases at J, with 12 bases in the middle. The CDR3 loop spans 16 amino acids. Germline-derived CDR1 and CDR2 are SGHRS and YFSETQ. CDR3 loop: CASSFGDRSSGNTIYF. The CDR3 DNA reads as TGCGCCAGCAGCTTTGGGGACCGTAGCTCTGGAAACACCATATATTTT.

There are a few counts of this clonotype. CDR3 protein: CASSLRATGGNQPQHF. In DNA form, the CDR3 reads TGTGCCAGCAGCTTAAGAGCGACAGGGGGCAATCAGCCCCAGCATTTT. The chain carries TRBV5-6 and TRBJ1-5; 8 bases are a match to TRBD1. The CDR3 loop spans 16 amino acids. Germline assignment: CDR1 SGHDT and CDR2 YYEEEE. With V trimmed by 2 bases and J by 2 bases, 6 bases remained unmatched.

This clonotype was recorded many times. The CDR3 loop is CASSHRNTEAFF. CDR3 DNA: TGTGCCAGCAGCCACCGGAACACTGAAGCTTTCTTT. The chain uses TRBV3-1 and TRBJ1-1; D unclear. Germline V lookup: CDR1 LGHDT, CDR2 YNNKEL (reference sequence). V lost 3 bases, J lost 1 base, and 3 bases lay in between. The CDR3 loop spans 12 amino acids.

J is TRBJ2-3 and V is TRBV5-1, with TRBD2 identical over 7 bases. Germline CDR1 is SGHRS and CDR2 is YFSETQ. V lost 0 bases to trimming and J lost 2 bases; unmatched junction nucleotides: 6. CDR3 length equals 16 residues. CDR3 DNA sequence: TGCGCCAGCAGCTTGGAGTGGGGGGGGAACACAGATACGCAGTATTTT. Translating it yields CASSLEWGGNTDTQYF.

This clonotype was detected only a few times. This sequence joins TRBV3-1 and TRBJ1-2; D is ambiguous. The CDR3 is 15 amino acids. Trimming took off 5 bases at V and 2 bases at J, with 15 bases between the two ends. Germline V lookup: CDR1 LGHDT, CDR2 YNNKEL (reference sequence). CDR3 loop: CASSSPGGPNYGYTF. CDR3 nucleotides: TGTGCCAGCAGCTCCCCAGGCGGTCCCAACTATGGCTACACCTTC. Filled out from reference TRBV3-1 and TRBJ1-2, the complete variable domain reads DTAVSQTPKYLVTQMGNDKSIKCEQNLGHDTMYWYKQDSKKFLKIMFSYNNKELIINETVPNRFSPKSPDKAHLNLHINSLELGDSAVYFCASSSPGGPNYGYTFGSGTRLTVV.

This clonotype showed up many times. The J gene is TRBJ2-5, the V gene TRBV29-1; D call uncertain. Trimming took off 5 bases at V and 3 bases at J, with 16 bases between the two ends. The CDR3 is 14 residues long. Germline V gene lookup returns CDR1 SQVTM and CDR2 ANQGSEA. In DNA, the CDR3 is TGCAGCGTTACTCCTCCCGGCAAAGAAGAGACCCAGTACTTC. It yields the protein CSVTPPGKEETQYF.

This clonotype was detected only a few times. The chain is built from TRBV5-1 and TRBJ2-7; weak D call: TRBD2 (5 bases). The germline V gene has CDR1 SGHRS and CDR2 YFSETQ. This CDR3 comprises 15 residues. With 4 bases removed from V and 2 bases from J, the gap between germline ends came to 16 bases. The CDR3: CASSPYTRRTYEQYF. The CDR3 bases are TGCGCCAGCAGCCCTTATACTAGAAGAACCTACGAGCAGTACTTC.

Many counts were recorded for this clonotype. The rearrangement uses TRBV30 and TRBJ2-1, with 7 bases fitting TRBD2. The germline V gene encodes CDR1 GTSNPN and CDR2 SVGIG (reference sequence). The V segment lost 3 bases and the J segment 9 bases; nucleotides outside the gene matches: 8. The CDR3 sequence is 13 residues long. The CDR3 loop reads CAWRQRDKGEQFF. CDR3 DNA sequence: TGTGCCTGGAGACAGCGGGATAAGGGTGAGCAGTTCTTC. The full variable domain, its missing parts supplied by reference TRBV30 and TRBJ2-1, is SQTIHQWPATLVQPVGSPLSLECTVEGTSNPNLYWYRQAAGRGLQLLFYSVGIGQISSEVPQNLSASRPQDRQFILSSKKLLLSDSGFYLCAWRQRDKGEQFFGPGTRLTVL.